The 32 T cell receptor beta chains reported below all come from one sample, sequenced in a study of blood T cell repertoires in COVID-19. Sequencing was performed with immunoSEQ multiplex PCR; in TCRdb, only in-frame clones are kept and a portion is missing. The top ten clones hold 5% of a sample with 300,000 to 350,000 clones, approximately 88% of them seen once. Material for sequencing was PBMCs or T cells enriched from blood (not recorded which). These receptors were taken from a man aged 25-45 years who had recovered from COVID-19.

The chain couples TRBV19 to TRBJ1-2; TRBD1 matches 7 bases. Germline-derived CDR1 and CDR2 are LNHDA and SQIVND (reference sequence). V gave up 5 bases and J gave up 1 base; unmatched junction bases: 7. The CDR3 sequence is 15 residues long. DNA of the CDR3: TGTGCCAGTAGTGTGGCAGGGGGAGGTAACTATGGCTACACCTTC. Translated, it gives CASSVAGGGNYGYTF.

The chain has TRBV11-2 and TRBJ2-2; 8 nucleotides align to TRBD2. There are 15 residues in the CDR3. CDR1 SGHAT and CDR2 FQNNGV come from the germline V gene. Germline trimming cut 3 bases from V and 0 bases from J; bases unmatched to any gene: 0. The CDR3 region is CASSFSGANTGELFF. The CDR3 DNA follows: TGTGCCAGCAGCTTTAGCGGGGCGAACACCGGGGAGCTGTTTTTT.

This chain uses TRBV14 with TRBJ1-2; tentatively, D is TRBD1 (5 bases). V lost 4 bases, J lost 3 bases, and 9 bases lay in between. Germline CDR1 reads SGHDN; CDR2 reads FVKESK. This CDR3 comprises 13 residues. CDR3 residues: CASSPGLDYGYTF. CDR3 DNA: TGTGCCAGCAGCCCGGGACTGGACTATGGCTACACCTTC.

The V and J genes are TRBV9 and TRBJ2-1; 13 nucleotides agree with TRBD2. Germline values: CDR1 SGDLS, CDR2 YYNGEE. After removal of 3 bases from V and 7 bases from J, the junction contained 4 bases not matched to a gene. CDR3 length: 15 amino acids. CDR3: CASSERTSGGNEQFF. CDR3 DNA: TGTGCCAGCAGCGAGAGGACTAGCGGGGGTAATGAGCAGTTCTTC.

This clone was picked up one time. This chain joins TRBV2 and TRBJ2-7, with D uncertain. The V end lost 8 bases, the J end lost 3 bases, and 8 bases lay between the germline ends. Germline V lookup: CDR1 SNHLY, CDR2 FYNNEI. The CDR3 spans 11 residues. In DNA form, the CDR3 reads TGTGCCAGCTTTGGGCTCTACGAGCAGTACTTC. Translating it yields CASFGLYEQYF.

This chain links TRBV5-1 with TRBJ2-2; D is possibly TRBD1 (7 bases). Germline V gives CDR1 SGHRS, CDR2 YFSETQ. CDR3 length: 15 amino acids. V gave up 4 bases and J gave up 4 bases, with 14 bases separating them. The DNA for the CDR3 is TGCGCCAGCAGCGAAAACAGGGGAGGCACCGGGGAGCTGTTTTTT. The encoded protein is CASSENRGGTGELFF.

This chain connects TRBV4-1 to TRBJ2-5; D is ambiguous. The CDR3 has 13 amino acids. Germline V gives CDR1 MGHRA, CDR2 YSYEKL. The V gene lost 2 bases and the J gene lost 7 bases, with 11 bases spanning the gap. CDR3 sequence: CASSQPSTGTQYF. CDR3 coding DNA: TGCGCCAGCAGCCAACCTTCGACGGGGACCCAGTACTTC.

The chain couples TRBV4-1 to TRBJ2-5; 7 bases align to TRBD1. This CDR3 has 16 residues. Germline V gene lookup returns CDR1 MGHRA and CDR2 YSYEKL. The trim removed 1 base at V and 0 bases at J, leaving 5 bases unmatched. The CDR3 nucleotides read TGCGCCAGCAGCCAAGCCTCCGGGACAGACCAAGAGACCCAGTACTTC. This sequence encodes CASSQASGTDQETQYF.

CDR3 residues: CASSLLSGGETQYF. The DNA for the CDR3 is TGTGCCAGCAGCTTGCTGTCGGGGGGAGAGACCCAGTACTTC. The V call is TRBV5-5, the J call TRBJ2-5, with 7 positions matching TRBD2. V lost 1 base to trimming and J lost 4 bases; unmatched junction nucleotides: 4. The CDR3 is 14 amino acids. Germline assignment: CDR1 SGHKS and CDR2 YYEKEE (reference sequence). The full variable domain, its missing parts supplied by reference TRBV5-5 and TRBJ2-5, is DAGVTQSPTHLIKTRGQQVTLRCSPISGHKSVSWYQQVLGQGPQFIFQYYEKEERGRGNFPDRFSARQFPNYSSELNVNALLLGDSALYLCASSLLSGGETQYFGPGTRLLVL.

This chain connects TRBV27 to TRBJ2-7; 9 nucleotides align to TRBD1. Germline V gene data show CDR1 as MNHEY and CDR2 as SMNVEV (reference sequence). Trimming took 6 bases from V and 2 from J; bases not matched to a gene: 2. The CDR3 totals 13 residues. DNA for the CDR3: TGTGCCAGCAGCGGGACAGGGCCCTACGAGCAGTACTTC. Translated, it gives CASSGTGPYEQYF.

V gene TRBV18 combines with J gene TRBJ1-5, with D unresolved. Trimming shortened V by 5 bases and J by 3 bases, and 8 bases separated the two germline ends. CDR3 length: 13 residues. In germline, CDR1 is KGHSH, CDR2 LQKENI. CDR3 amino acids: CASSEALNQPQHF. CDR3 DNA sequence: TGTGCCAGCTCAGAGGCCCTCAATCAGCCCCAGCATTTT. The full variable domain, its missing parts supplied by reference TRBV18 and TRBJ1-5, is NAGVMQNPRHLVRRRGQEARLRCSPMKGHSHVYWYRQLPEEGLKFMVYLQKENIIDESGMPKERFSAEFPKEGPSILRIQQVVRGDSAAYFCASSEALNQPQHFGDGTRLSIL.

This chain links TRBV28 with TRBJ2-1; 8 positions agree with TRBD1. V lost 3 bases, J lost 8 bases, and 9 bases stayed unmatched. CDR1 and CDR2 from the germline V gene are MDHEN and SYDVKM. The CDR3 is 15 residues long. The CDR3 sequence is CASSFPGQTGDEQFF. The DNA for the CDR3 is TGTGCCAGCAGTTTCCCGGGACAGACAGGGGATGAGCAGTTCTTC.

The chain carries TRBV20-1 and TRBJ2-3; a possible D gene is TRBD2 (6 bases). Germline V gives CDR1 DFQATT, CDR2 SNEGSKA (reference sequence). The V gene lost 3 bases and the J gene lost 0 bases, with 16 bases spanning the gap. This CDR3 is built from 16 residues. CDR3 region: CSASSWDSGSTDTQYF. As DNA, the CDR3 is TGCAGTGCTAGTTCCTGGGACTCTGGGAGCACAGATACGCAGTATTTT.

The chain employs TRBV5-1 and TRBJ2-1, with 10 bases matching TRBD2. Trimming removed 2 bases from V and 1 base from J; junction bases left unmatched: 0. The germline CDR1 and CDR2 sequences are SGHRS and YFSETQ. This CDR3 is 15 amino acids long. This chain's CDR3 is CASSFSGGSYNEQFF. DNA of the CDR3: TGCGCCAGCAGCTTTAGCGGGGGGTCCTACAATGAGCAGTTCTTC. Drawing the rest from reference TRBV5-1 and TRBJ2-1, the complete variable domain is KAGVTQTPRYLIKTRGQQVTLSCSPISGHRSVSWYQQTPGQGLQFLFEYFSETQRNKGNFPGRFSGRQFSNSRSEMNVSTLELGDSALYLCASSFSGGSYNEQFFGPGTRLTVL.

The CDR3 sequence is CASRTPERRNTEAFF. The CDR3 DNA sequence: TGCGCCAGCAGGACCCCTGAGAGGCGTAACACTGAAGCTTTCTTT. The V gene is TRBV5-1, the J gene TRBJ1-1; D remains unclear. Germline V gives CDR1 SGHRS, CDR2 YFSETQ. The CDR3 covers 15 residues. With 5 bases removed from V and 2 bases from J, the gap between germline ends came to 16 bases.

The rearrangement uses TRBV9 and TRBJ2-1, with TRBD1 identical over 9 bases. CDR3 length equals 15 residues. The V gene end was trimmed by 4 bases and the J gene end by 2 bases; junction bases not matched to a gene: 4. Germline lookup yields CDR1 SGDLS and CDR2 YYNGEE. In DNA, the CDR3 is TGTGCCAGCAGCCCCCGGGACAGGGCCTACAATGAGCAGTTCTTC. Protein sequence: CASSPRDRAYNEQFF.

The V call is TRBV7-2, the J call TRBJ2-5; TRBD1 agrees at 8 bases. After removal of 3 bases from V and 2 bases from J, the junction contained 5 bases not matched to a gene. CDR1 SGHTA and CDR2 FQGNSA come from the germline V gene. This CDR3 region has 15 residues. The DNA of the CDR3 is TGTGCCAGCAGCTTTCGGACAGGGACACAAGAGACCCAGTACTTC. Translation: CASSFRTGTQETQYF.

The J gene is TRBJ2-3, the V gene TRBV9, with D possibly matching TRBD1 (6 bases). CDR1 and CDR2 from the germline V gene are SGDLS and YYNGEE. Trimming removed 3 bases at V and 2 bases at J, with 16 bases between. The CDR3 has 16 residues. The CDR3 reads CASSGHSGGLTDTQYF. CDR3 coding DNA: TGTGCCAGCAGCGGCCACAGTGGGGGCCTCACAGATACGCAGTATTTT.

The chain links TRBV5-1 to TRBJ2-7, with D hard to call. The CDR3 spans 15 residues. Trimming removed 2 bases at V and 0 bases at J, with 12 bases between. The V gene's germline CDR1 is SGHRS and CDR2 YFSETQ. CDR3: CASSFDGLGSYEQYF. CDR3 sequence (DNA): TGCGCCAGCAGCTTCGACGGCCTAGGCTCCTACGAGCAGTACTTC.

This clone came up a few times. V usage is TRBV18 and J usage is TRBJ1-3; D unresolved. Looked up from germline, CDR1 is KGHSH and CDR2 is LQKENI. The V end lost 3 bases, the J end lost 8 bases, and 11 bases lay between the germline ends. The CDR3 loop spans 13 amino acids. The CDR3, as DNA: TGTGCCAGCTCACCGCCGGGTGTGGACACCATATATTTT. Protein product: CASSPPGVDTIYF.

This chain joins TRBV15 and TRBJ2-5, with a weak D call TRBD2 (6 bases). V was trimmed by 0 bases and J by 0 bases, leaving 8 bases between them. The CDR3 is 15 residues long. CDR1 and CDR2 from the germline V gene are LNHNV and YYDKDF (reference sequence). CDR3 protein: CATSREWGDQETQYF. CDR3 nucleotide sequence: TGTGCCACCAGCAGAGAGTGGGGGGACCAAGAGACCCAGTACTTC.

In its sample, this clone was seen once. The rearrangement uses TRBV30 and TRBJ2-7; D remains ambiguous. The V and J ends lost 0 bases and 1 base respectively, with 4 bases between them. CDR1 is GTSNPN and CDR2 is SVGIG in the germline V gene (reference sequence). The CDR3 length is 12 residues. The CDR3 is CAWSVYSYEQYF. The CDR3 bases are TGTGCCTGGAGTGTATATTCCTACGAGCAGTACTTC. The entire variable domain, with the rest obtained from reference TRBV30 and TRBJ2-7, is as follows: SQTIHQWPATLVQPVGSPLSLECTVEGTSNPNLYWYRQAAGRGLQLLFYSVGIGQISSEVPQNLSASRPQDRQFILSSKKLLLSDSGFYLCAWSVYSYEQYFGPGTRLTVT.

The rearrangement links TRBV6-1 to TRBJ1-1; 8 positions agree with TRBD1. V shed 4 bases, J shed 2 bases, and the junction held 9 bases outside the gene matches. Germline lookup yields CDR1 MNHNS and CDR2 SASEGT. This CDR3 spans 16 amino acids. CDR3 coding DNA: TGTGCCAGCAGTGCAGGACGGGACAGGAGCAACACTGAAGCTTTCTTT. Protein sequence: CASSAGRDRSNTEAFF.

As concerns this clone: This CDR3 is also generated by other DNA sequences in the sample. The chain couples TRBV9 to TRBJ1-2, with D hard to call. The CDR3 spans 13 residues. The V end was cut by 0 bases, the J end by 7 bases, with 10 bases between. Germline V lookup: CDR1 SGDLS, CDR2 YYNGEE. The CDR3: CASSVVEAGGYTF. In nucleotides, the CDR3 is TGTGCCAGCAGCGTAGTTGAGGCCGGTGGCTACACCTTC.

The chain joins TRBV7-2 to TRBJ1-4; D is unresolved. The CDR3 contains 12 residues. V was cut by 2 bases and J by 7 bases, with 5 bases left in between. In germline, CDR1 is SGHTA, CDR2 FQGNSA. CDR3 nucleotides: TGTGCCAGCAGCTTAATCGGTGAAAAACTGTTTTTT. Its translation: CASSLIGEKLFF. Using reference TRBV7-2 and TRBJ1-4 for the parts outside the CDR3, the full variable domain is GAGVSQSPSNKVTEKGKDVELRCDPISGHTALYWYRQSLGQGLEFLIYFQGNSAPDKSGLPSDRFSAERTGGSVSTLTIQRTQQEDSAVYLCASSLIGEKLFFGSGTQLSVL.

This clone was observed a few times. This rearrangement joins TRBV28 to TRBJ1-1; D uncertain. This CDR3 has 17 residues. The V gene lost 5 bases and the J gene lost 0 bases, with 19 bases spanning the gap. Germline values: CDR1 MDHEN, CDR2 SYDVKM. The CDR3: CASSPPLLAAMNTEAFF. The CDR3 DNA reads as TGTGCCAGCAGTCCACCCCTCCTGGCTGCAATGAACACTGAAGCTTTCTTT. The full variable domain, with the rest looked up from reference TRBV28 and TRBJ1-1, is DVKVTQSSRYLVKRTGEKVFLECVQDMDHENMFWYRQDPGLGLRLIYFSYDVKMKEKGDIPEGYSVSREKKERFSLILESASTNQTSMYLCASSPPLLAAMNTEAFFGQGTRLTVV.

The V and J genes are TRBV4-1 and TRBJ1-1, with D possibly TRBD1 on 6 matching bases. Looked up from germline, CDR1 is MGHRA and CDR2 is YSYEKL. The CDR3 runs to 14 residues. The germline V and J ends were trimmed by 3 bases and 11 bases, with 19 bases remaining between them. The CDR3 reads CASSHPGHTASAFF. CDR3 nucleotides: TGCGCCAGCAGCCACCCGGGACACACTGCCTCCGCTTTCTTT.

The chain recombines TRBV27 with TRBJ1-2, with 7 bases fitting TRBD1. Germline V lookup: CDR1 MNHEY, CDR2 SMNVEV (reference sequence). Trimming removed 2 bases from V and 3 bases from J; junction bases left unmatched: 0. The CDR3 consists of 13 residues. This CDR3 reads CASSLTGDYGYTF. CDR3 DNA: TGTGCCAGCAGTTTAACAGGGGACTATGGCTACACCTTC.

CDR3 nucleotide sequence: TGTGCCGGAAAGGACAGGGGGCGGGTAGGCTACACCTTC. It is translated as CAGKDRGRVGYTF. This sequence joins TRBV30 and TRBJ1-2; 11 positions agree with TRBD1. Losses at the gene ends were 8 bases for V and 8 bases for J; bases not matched to a gene: 10. The CDR3 consists of 13 residues. Looked up from germline, CDR1 is GTSNPN and CDR2 is SVGIG (reference sequence).

The chain employs TRBV18 and TRBJ2-3; tentative D call: TRBD1 (5 bases). This CDR3 is 14 amino acids long. CDR1 and CDR2 from the germline V gene are KGHSH and LQKENI. The V end was cut by 4 bases, the J end by 2 bases, with 10 bases between. Here the CDR3 DNA reads TGTGCCAGCTCACAAGGGGCCGACACAGATACGCAGTATTTT. This translates into CASSQGADTDTQYF.

The gene calls are TRBV28 and TRBJ2-1, with no clear D. The CDR3 spans 13 residues. The V end lost 6 bases, the J end lost 5 bases, and 11 bases lay between the germline ends. Per the germline V gene, CDR1 is MDHEN and CDR2 is SYDVKM. CDR3 in amino acids: CASSFDTDNEQFF. In DNA form, the CDR3 reads TGTGCCAGCAGCTTCGACACCGACAATGAGCAGTTCTTC.

This clone was seen just once. This chain links TRBV15 with TRBJ2-4; D may be TRBD2 (5 bases). The V end lost 2 bases, the J end lost 0 bases, and 8 bases lay between the germline ends. Germline CDR1 is LNHNV and CDR2 is YYDKDF (reference sequence). This CDR3 comprises 15 residues. DNA of the CDR3: TGTGCCACCAGCAGACATAGCGAAGCCAAAAACATTCAGTACTTC. Translation gives CATSRHSEAKNIQYF. The variable domain in full, with the rest retrieved from reference TRBV15 and TRBJ2-4, is DAMVIQNPRYQVTQFGKPVTLSCSQTLNHNVMYWYQQKSSQAPKLLFHYYDKDFNNEADTPDNFQSRRPNTSFCFLDIRSPGLGDTAMYLCATSRHSEAKNIQYFGAGTRLSVL.